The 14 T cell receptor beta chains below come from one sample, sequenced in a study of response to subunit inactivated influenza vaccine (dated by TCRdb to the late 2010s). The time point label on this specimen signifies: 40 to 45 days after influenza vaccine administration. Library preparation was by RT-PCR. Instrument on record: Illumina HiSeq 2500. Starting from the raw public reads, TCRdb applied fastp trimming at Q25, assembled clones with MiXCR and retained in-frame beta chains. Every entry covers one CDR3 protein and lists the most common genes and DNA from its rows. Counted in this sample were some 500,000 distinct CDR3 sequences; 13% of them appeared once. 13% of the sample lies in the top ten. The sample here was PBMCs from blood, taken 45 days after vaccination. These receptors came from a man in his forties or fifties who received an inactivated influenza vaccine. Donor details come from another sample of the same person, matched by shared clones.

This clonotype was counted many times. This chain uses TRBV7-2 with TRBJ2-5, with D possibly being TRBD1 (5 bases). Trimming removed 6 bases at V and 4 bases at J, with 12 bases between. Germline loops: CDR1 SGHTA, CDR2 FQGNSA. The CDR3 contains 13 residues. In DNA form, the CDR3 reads TGTGCCAGCAGTTCAGGGTTGAGAGAGACCCAGTACTTC. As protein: CASSSGLRETQYF.

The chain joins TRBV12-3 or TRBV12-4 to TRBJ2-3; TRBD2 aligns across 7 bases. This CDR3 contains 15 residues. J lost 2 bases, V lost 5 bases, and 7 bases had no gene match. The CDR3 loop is CASSPSGILTDTQYF. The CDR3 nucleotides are TGTGCCAGCAGTCCCAGCGGGATTCTCACAGATACGCAGTATTTT.

The CDR3 protein is CAISEGQGNTDTQYF. Here the CDR3 DNA reads TGTGCCATCAGTGAGGGACAGGGGAACACAGATACGCAGTATTTT. This rearrangement joins TRBV10-3 to TRBJ2-3; 9 nucleotides align to TRBD1. Looked up from germline, CDR1 is ENHRY and CDR2 is SYGVKD. The ends lost 2 bases at V and 2 bases at J; junction bases unmatched: 2. The CDR3 has 15 amino acids.

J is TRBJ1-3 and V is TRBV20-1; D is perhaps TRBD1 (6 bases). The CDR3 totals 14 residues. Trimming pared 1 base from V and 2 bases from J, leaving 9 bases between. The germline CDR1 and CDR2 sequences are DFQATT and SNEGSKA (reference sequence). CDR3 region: CSARGTETGNTIYF. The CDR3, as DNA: TGCAGTGCTAGAGGGACAGAGACTGGAAACACCATATATTTT.

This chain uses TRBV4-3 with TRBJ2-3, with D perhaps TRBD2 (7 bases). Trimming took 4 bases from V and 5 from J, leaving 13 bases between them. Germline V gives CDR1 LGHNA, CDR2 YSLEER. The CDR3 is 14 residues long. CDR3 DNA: TGCGCCAGCAGCCGAGGGGGGGCCGTAGATACGCAGTATTTT. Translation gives CASSRGGAVDTQYF.

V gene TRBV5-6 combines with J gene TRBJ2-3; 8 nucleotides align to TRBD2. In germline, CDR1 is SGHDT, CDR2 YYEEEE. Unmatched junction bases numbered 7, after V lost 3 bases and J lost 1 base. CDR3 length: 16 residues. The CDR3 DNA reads TGTGCCAGCAGCTCTATAGCGGGATACCGCACAGATACGCAGTATTTT. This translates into CASSSIAGYRTDTQYF.

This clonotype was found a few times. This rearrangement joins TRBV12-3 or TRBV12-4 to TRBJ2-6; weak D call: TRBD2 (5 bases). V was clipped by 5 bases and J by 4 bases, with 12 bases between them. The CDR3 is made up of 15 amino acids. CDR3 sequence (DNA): TGTGCCAGCAGTCCGGGGTTTTCCGGGGCCAACGTCCTGACTTTC. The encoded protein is CASSPGFSGANVLTF.

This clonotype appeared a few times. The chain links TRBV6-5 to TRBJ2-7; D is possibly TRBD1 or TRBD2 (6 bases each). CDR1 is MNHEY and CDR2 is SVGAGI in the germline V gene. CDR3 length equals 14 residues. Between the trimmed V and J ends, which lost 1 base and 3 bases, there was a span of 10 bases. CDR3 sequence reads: CASSYWGANYEQYF. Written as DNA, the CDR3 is TGTGCCAGCAGTTACTGGGGGGCGAACTACGAGCAGTACTTC.

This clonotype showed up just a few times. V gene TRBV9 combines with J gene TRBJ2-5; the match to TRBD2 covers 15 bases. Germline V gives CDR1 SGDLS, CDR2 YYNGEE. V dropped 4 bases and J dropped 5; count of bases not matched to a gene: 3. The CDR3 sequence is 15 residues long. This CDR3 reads CASSHGTSGGETQYF. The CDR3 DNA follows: TGTGCCAGCAGCCATGGGACTAGCGGGGGGGAGACCCAGTACTTC.

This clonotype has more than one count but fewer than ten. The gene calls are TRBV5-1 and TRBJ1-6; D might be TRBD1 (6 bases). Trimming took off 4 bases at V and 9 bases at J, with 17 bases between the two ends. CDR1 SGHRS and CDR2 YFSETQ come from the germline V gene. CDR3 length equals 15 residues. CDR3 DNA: TGCGCCAGCAGCCTAAGACAGGCCATGGGTTCACCCCTCCACTTT. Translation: CASSLRQAMGSPLHF.

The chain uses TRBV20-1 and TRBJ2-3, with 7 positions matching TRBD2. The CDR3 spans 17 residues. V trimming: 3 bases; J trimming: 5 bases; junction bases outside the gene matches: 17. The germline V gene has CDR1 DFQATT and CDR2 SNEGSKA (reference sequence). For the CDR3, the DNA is TGCAGTGCTAGGACCGGGACTACCACGAAAGCGGGAGATACGCAGTATTTT. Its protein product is CSARTGTTTKAGDTQYF.

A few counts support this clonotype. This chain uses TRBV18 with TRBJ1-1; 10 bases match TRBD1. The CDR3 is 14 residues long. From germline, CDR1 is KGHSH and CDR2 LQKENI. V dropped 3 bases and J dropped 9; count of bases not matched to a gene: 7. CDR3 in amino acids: CASSPPDRGRQAFF. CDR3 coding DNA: TGTGCCAGCTCACCGCCCGACAGGGGGCGCCAAGCTTTCTTT.

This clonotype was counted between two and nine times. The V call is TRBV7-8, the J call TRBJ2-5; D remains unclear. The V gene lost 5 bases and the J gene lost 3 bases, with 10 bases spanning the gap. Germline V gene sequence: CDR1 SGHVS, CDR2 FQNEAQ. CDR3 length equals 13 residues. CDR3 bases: TGTGCCAGCAGCCCAGACGGCAAAGAGACCCAGTACTTC. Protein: CASSPDGKETQYF.

In DNA form, the CDR3 reads TGCGCCAGCAGCTTGGCCCCGGGACAGGGGGTTGCTGAAGCTTTCTTT. Encoded protein: CASSLAPGQGVAEAFF. The V and J genes are TRBV5-1 and TRBJ1-1, with 11 positions matching TRBD1. The CDR3 is 16 residues long. Germline CDR1 reads SGHRS; CDR2 reads YFSETQ. The trim removed 0 bases at V and 6 bases at J, leaving 7 bases unmatched.